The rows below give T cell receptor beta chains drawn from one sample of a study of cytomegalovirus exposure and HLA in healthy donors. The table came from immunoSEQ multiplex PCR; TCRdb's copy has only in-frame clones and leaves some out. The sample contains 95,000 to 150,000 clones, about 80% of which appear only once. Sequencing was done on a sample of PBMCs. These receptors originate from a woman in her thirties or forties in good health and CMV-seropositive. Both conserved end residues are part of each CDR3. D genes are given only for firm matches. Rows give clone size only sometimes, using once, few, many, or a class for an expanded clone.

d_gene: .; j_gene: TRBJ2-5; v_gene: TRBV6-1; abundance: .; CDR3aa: CASSETHGGRGAQYF; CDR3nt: TGTGCCAGCAGTGAAACGCACGGCGGCCGGGGAGCCCAGTACTTC
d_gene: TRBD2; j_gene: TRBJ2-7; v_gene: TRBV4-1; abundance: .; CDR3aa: CASSPHGGRTYEQYF; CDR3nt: TGCGCCAGCAGCCCTCACGGCGGGAGGACCTACGAGCAGTACTTC
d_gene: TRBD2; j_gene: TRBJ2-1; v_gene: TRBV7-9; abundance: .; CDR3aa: CASSLAGGRPYNEQFF; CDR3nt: TGTGCCAGCAGCTTAGCGGGAGGGAGGCCCTACAATGAGCAGTTCTTC
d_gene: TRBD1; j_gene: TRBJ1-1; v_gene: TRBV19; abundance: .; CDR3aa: CASSMGTGLGTEAFF; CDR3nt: TGTGCCAGTAGTATGGGGACAGGGCTTGGCACTGAAGCTTTCTTT
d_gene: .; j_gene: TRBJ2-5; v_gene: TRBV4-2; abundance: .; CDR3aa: CASSQDVKGETQYF; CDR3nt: TGTGCCAGCAGCCAAGATGTAAAGGGGGAGACCCAGTACTTC
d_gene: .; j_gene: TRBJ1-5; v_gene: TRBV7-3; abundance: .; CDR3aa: CASSTGQNQPQHF; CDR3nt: TGTGCCAGCAGCACCGGACAGAACCAGCCCCAGCATTTT
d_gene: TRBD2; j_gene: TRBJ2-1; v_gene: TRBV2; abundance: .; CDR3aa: CASTGLAAYNEQFF; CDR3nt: TGTGCCAGCACGGGACTAGCGGCCTACAATGAGCAGTTCTTC
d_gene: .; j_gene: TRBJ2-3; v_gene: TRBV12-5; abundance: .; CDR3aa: CASGLGAERGTDTQYF; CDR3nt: TGTGCTAGTGGTTTGGGAGCGGAGCGGGGCACAGATACGCAGTATTTT
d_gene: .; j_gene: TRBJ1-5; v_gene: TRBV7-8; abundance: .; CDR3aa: CASSPLLASNQPQHF; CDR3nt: TGTGCCAGCAGCCCCCTTCTAGCTAGCAATCAGCCCCAGCATTTT
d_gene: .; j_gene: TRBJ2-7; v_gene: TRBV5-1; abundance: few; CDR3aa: CASSLGQSYEQYF; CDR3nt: TGCGCCAGCAGCTTGGGACAGTCCTACGAGCAGTACTTC
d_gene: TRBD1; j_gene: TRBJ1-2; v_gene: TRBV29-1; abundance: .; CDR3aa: CSAGQGTNYGYTF; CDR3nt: TGCAGCGCGGGACAGGGGACTAACTATGGCTACACCTTC
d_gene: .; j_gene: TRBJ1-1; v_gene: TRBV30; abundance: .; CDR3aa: CAWSEDSATEAFF; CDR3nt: TGTGCCTGGAGCGAGGACAGTGCCACTGAAGCTTTCTTT
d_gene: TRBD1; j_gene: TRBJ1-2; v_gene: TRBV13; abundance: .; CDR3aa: CASSLASGGVGYTF; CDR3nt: TGTGCCAGCAGCTTAGCTTCAGGGGGCGTGGGCTACACCTTC
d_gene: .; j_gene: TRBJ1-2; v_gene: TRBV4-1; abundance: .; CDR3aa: CASSQDRQSYGYTF; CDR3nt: TGCGCCAGCAGCCAAGATAGACAGTCCTATGGCTACACCTTC
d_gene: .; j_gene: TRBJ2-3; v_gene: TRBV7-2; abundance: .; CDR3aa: CASSLPGGDTQYF; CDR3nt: TGTGCCAGCAGCTTACCAGGTGGAGATACGCAGTATTTT
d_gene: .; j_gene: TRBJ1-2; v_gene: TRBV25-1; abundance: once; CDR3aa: CASSEGQGVTF; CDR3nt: TGTGCCAGCAGTGAGGGGCAGGGTGTCACCTTC
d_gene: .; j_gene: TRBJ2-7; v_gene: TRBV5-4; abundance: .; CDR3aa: CASSPDRGRGEQYF; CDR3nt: TGTGCCAGCAGCCCCGACCGAGGACGGGGCGAGCAGTACTTC
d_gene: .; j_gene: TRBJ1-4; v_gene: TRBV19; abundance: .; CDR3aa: CASSIPSATNEKLFF; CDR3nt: TGTGCCAGTAGTATCCCCAGTGCAACTAATGAAAAACTGTTTTTT
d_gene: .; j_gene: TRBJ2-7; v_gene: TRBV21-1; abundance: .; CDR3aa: CASSKQRQASYEQYF; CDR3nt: TGTGCCAGCAGCAAACAGCGGCAGGCTTCCTACGAGCAGTACTTC
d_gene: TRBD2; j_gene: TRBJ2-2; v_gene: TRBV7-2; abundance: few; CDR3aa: CASRGTNIASNTGELFF; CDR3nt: TGTGCCAGCAGGGGGACTAACATAGCTTCGAACACCGGGGAGCTGTTTTTT
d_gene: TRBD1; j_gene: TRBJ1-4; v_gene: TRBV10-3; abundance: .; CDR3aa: CAISELRGQYEKLFF; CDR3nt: TGTGCCATCAGTGAGCTCAGGGGGCAATATGAAAAACTGTTTTTT
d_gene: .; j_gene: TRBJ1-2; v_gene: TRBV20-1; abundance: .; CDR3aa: CSARVNYGYTF; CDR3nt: TGCAGTGCTAGAGTAAACTATGGCTACACCTTC